This passage covers 30 T cell receptor beta chains from one sample sequenced in a study of immune characterization of retroperitoneal liposarcoma. TCRdb passed the PCR reads through MiXCR, listing each CDR3 protein once. The data show about 10,000 distinct CDR3 sequences, more than 35% seen once. Sequencing was performed on tumor tissue. The receptors derive from a female donor with retroperitoneal liposarcoma.

The table lists this clonotype with a few counts. This chain joins TRBV7-8 and TRBJ2-5; TRBD2 matches at 11 bases. The J call may not be correct, given that the DNA end is closer to TRBJ2-1. Germline assignment: CDR1 SGHVS and CDR2 FQNEAQ. The CDR3 spans 16 residues. CDR3 nucleotides: TGTGCCAGCAGCTTAGCGGCTAGCGGGGGGATCTACGAGCAGTTCTTC. Protein: CASSLAASGGIYEQFF.

The rearrangement links TRBV6-1 to TRBJ2-7; tentatively, D is TRBD1 (6 bases). The germline V gene has CDR1 MNHNS and CDR2 SASEGT. CDR3 length equals 15 residues. Trimming pared 6 bases from V and 2 bases from J, leaving 17 bases between. The CDR3 nucleotides read TGTGCCAGCAGCCCAACATCGGGACAAACCTACGAGCAGTACTTC. Its translation is CASSPTSGQTYEQYF.

The sample holds many counts of this clonotype. The chain uses TRBV7-6 and TRBJ2-1; D is unresolved. Trimming took 0 bases from V and 10 from J, leaving 13 bases between them. Germline CDR1 and CDR2: SGHVS and FNYEAQ. The CDR3 loop spans 14 amino acids. CDR3 sequence reads: CASSLASGLDEQFF. CDR3 sequence (DNA): TGTGCCAGCAGCTTAGCGTCCGGGTTGGACGAGCAGTTCTTC.

The rearrangement links TRBV27 to TRBJ2-5; D is unclear. The J call is uncertain, as TRBJ2-7 better fits the DNA end. Germline V CDR1 and CDR2: MNHEY, SMNVEV (reference sequence). CDR3 length: 12 residues. CDR3 region: CASSRLGGEQYF. The CDR3 region has the DNA TGTGCCAGCAGCCGCCTAGGCGGCGAGCAGTACTTC.

The chain links TRBV6-1 to TRBJ2-1; 11 positions match TRBD2. The closer fit of TRBJ2-5 to the DNA end suggests the J call may be wrong. The CDR3 is 18 amino acids. The germline V gene has CDR1 MNHNS and CDR2 SASEGT. The DNA of the CDR3 is TGTGCCAGCAGTGAAGTTACTAGCGGGAGCCCCTTACAAGAGACCCAGTACTTC. Encoded protein: CASSEVTSGSPLQETQYF.

By frequency in the sample, this clonotype is medium-sized. This chain links TRBV12-3 or TRBV12-4 with TRBJ2-3; D uncertain. Trimming took off 4 bases at V and 0 bases at J, with 8 bases between the two ends. The length of the CDR3 is 14 residues. DNA for the CDR3: TGTGCCAGCAGTTCGGTGACTAGCACAGATACGCAGTATTTT. It codes for CASSSVTSTDTQYF.

This clonotype has a handful of counts. The chain employs TRBV6-6 and TRBJ2-1; maybe TRBD1 (6 bases). The assigned J gene may be wrong: the sequence end matches TRBJ2-7 better. This CDR3 is 13 amino acids long. From germline, CDR1 is MNHNY and CDR2 SVGAGI (reference sequence). CDR3 nucleotides: TGTGCCAGCAGTTACACAGGGAACTACGAGCAGTACTTC. Its protein product is CASSYTGNYEQYF.

This clonotype came up a few times. V gene TRBV7-2 combines with J gene TRBJ1-6, with D uncertain. V shed 1 base and J shed 7 bases, with 5 bases lying between them. The length of the CDR3 is 13 residues. CDR1 and CDR2 from the germline V gene are SGHTA and FQGNSA. The CDR3 sequence is CASSLGRNSPLHF. The CDR3 DNA reads TGTGCCAGCAGCTTAGGCAGGAATTCACCCCTCCACTTT.

This clonotype qualifies as medium-sized. Here the CDR3 DNA reads TGTGCCAGCAGCTGGGACAGGGGGCAATACGAGCAGTACTTC. Its protein is CASSWDRGQYEQYF. The V and J genes are TRBV7-2 and TRBJ2-5; 12 nucleotides match TRBD1. The J call may be wrong; the DNA end is better matched by TRBJ2-7. The CDR3 loop spans 14 amino acids. Germline V lookup: CDR1 SGHTA, CDR2 FQGNSA.

V usage is TRBV27 and J usage is TRBJ2-2; tentatively, D is TRBD1 (6 bases). This CDR3 has 12 amino acids. The V end lost 4 bases, the J end lost 6 bases, and 6 bases lay between the germline ends. CDR1 is MNHEY and CDR2 is SMNVEV in the germline V gene (reference sequence). CDR3 sequence: CASSYRAGELFF. CDR3 bases: TGTGCCAGCAGTTACAGGGCCGGGGAGCTGTTTTTT.

V gene TRBV7-8 combines with J gene TRBJ1-1; the D is unclear. This CDR3 contains 15 residues. V was trimmed by 1 base and J by 3 bases, leaving 12 bases between them. From germline, CDR1 is SGHVS and CDR2 FQNEAQ. CDR3 sequence (DNA): TGTGCCAGCAGCTTAGGTTCCAGATTGTACACTGAAGCTTTCTTT. Residues: CASSLGSRLYTEAFF.

By share of the sample, this clonotype is medium-sized. The rearrangement uses TRBV6-1 and TRBJ2-1; D possibly corresponds to TRBD1 (6 bases). The J call may be wrong; the DNA end is better matched by TRBJ2-7. There are 14 residues in the CDR3. Germline-derived CDR1 and CDR2 are MNHNS and SASEGT. The CDR3 sequence is CASSEVNRAYEQYF. The CDR3 nucleotides are TGTGCCAGCAGTGAAGTCAACAGGGCCTACGAGCAGTACTTC.

This clonotype was picked up a small number of times. The CDR3 nucleotides are TGTGCCAGCAGTCCCCGACCGAACGGACTAGCGGGGGCCTACGAGCAGTACTTC. Its protein product is CASSPRPNGLAGAYEQYF. The gene calls are TRBV27 and TRBJ2-5; the match to TRBD2 covers 13 bases. The DNA end favors TRBJ2-7, so the J call may be wrong. This CDR3 contains 18 residues. The V gene's germline CDR1 is MNHEY and CDR2 SMNVEV (reference sequence).

The gene calls are TRBV12-3 or TRBV12-4 and TRBJ2-1; 7 nucleotides match TRBD1. The ends lost 6 bases at V and 8 bases at J; junction bases unmatched: 10. The CDR3 runs 14 residues. The CDR3 region has the DNA TGTGCCAGCAGGCCCGGGACAGTGAAAGATGAGCAGTTCTTC. Translated: CASRPGTVKDEQFF.

This clonotype is medium-sized by share. This chain uses TRBV7-2 with TRBJ2-5; 7 bases are a match to TRBD2. Germline trimming cut 7 bases from V and 7 bases from J; bases unmatched to any gene: 6. Germline loops: CDR1 SGHTA, CDR2 FQGNSA. The CDR3 has 12 residues. The CDR3 spells CASNPPGGTQYF. DNA of the CDR3: TGTGCCAGCAACCCCCCGGGGGGGACCCAGTACTTC.

This chain uses TRBV6-1 with TRBJ1-2, with D tentatively TRBD1 (6 bases). Per the germline V gene, CDR1 is MNHNS and CDR2 is SASEGT. V dropped 2 bases and J dropped 4 bases, with 11 bases sitting between them. This CDR3 contains 14 residues. The CDR3 here is CASSEHQGSYGYTF. Written as DNA, the CDR3 is TGTGCCAGCAGTGAACACCAGGGGAGCTATGGCTACACCTTC.

This clonotype was picked up many times. In DNA, the CDR3 is TGTGCCAGCAGCGTCCGCCCCCGGGACAGGGGCTCCCTGTCCAGCGCCTACGAGCAGTTCTTC. Its translation is CASSVRPRDRGSLSSAYEQFF. J is TRBJ2-1 and V is TRBV12-3 or TRBV12-4, with 10 bases identical to TRBD1. The CDR3 length is 21 residues. The V gene end was trimmed by 6 bases and the J gene end by 10 bases; junction bases not matched to a gene: 30.

There are many counts of this clonotype. The chain combines TRBV6-1 with TRBJ2-5; maybe TRBD1 (5 bases). The DNA end favors TRBJ2-7, so the J call may be wrong. The germline V gene encodes CDR1 MNHNS and CDR2 SASEGT. The CDR3 extends over 12 amino acids. In nucleotides, the CDR3 is TGTGCCAGCAGTGAAGTAGGGGACGAGCAGTACTTC. It yields the protein CASSEVGDEQYF.

The chain couples TRBV10-1 to TRBJ2-2; D is uncertain. The CDR3 is made up of 15 amino acids. Trimming pared 4 bases from V and 5 bases from J, leaving 14 bases between. Germline V CDR1 and CDR2: WNHNN, SYGVQD (reference sequence). The CDR3 region is CASSGRRSPTGELFF. The DNA for the CDR3 is TGCGCCAGCAGTGGAAGACGGTCCCCGACCGGGGAGCTGTTTTTT.

A few counts support this clonotype. The chain links TRBV6-1 to TRBJ2-1, with TRBD2 matching over 7 bases. Germline CDR1 reads MNHNS; CDR2 reads SASEGT. After removal of 6 bases from V and 11 bases from J, the junction contained 13 bases not matched to a gene. The CDR3 is 14 residues long. The DNA for the CDR3 is TGTGCCAGCAGCCTCTTTGCGGGGGAAATGCAGCAGTTCTTC. It yields the protein CASSLFAGEMQQFF.

This clonotype was seen once. The chain is built from TRBV10-1 and TRBJ2-4; D is possibly TRBD1 (6 bases). The DNA end favors TRBJ2-7, so the J call may be wrong. CDR1 WNHNN and CDR2 SYGVQD come from the germline V gene (reference sequence). The CDR3 contains 13 residues. The CDR3 loop reads CASSVSLGGEQYF. The CDR3 DNA sequence: TGCGCCAGCAGTGTTAGCCTAGGGGGCGAGCAGTACTTC.

There are many counts of this clonotype. The chain joins TRBV24-1 to TRBJ2-1; possibly TRBD1 for D (6 bases). CDR1 and CDR2 from the germline V gene are KGHDR and SFDVKD. V was clipped by 4 bases and J by 10 bases, with 13 bases between them. The CDR3 consists of 13 residues. Written as DNA, the CDR3 is TGTGCCACCAGTGAAGTCGGTGGGGGCGAGCAGTTCTTC. Protein product: CATSEVGGGEQFF.

The chain has TRBV10-3 and TRBJ2-5; D is unresolved. The J call may be faulty, since TRBJ2-1 better matches the DNA end. Germline V CDR1 and CDR2: ENHRY, SYGVKD. This CDR3 has 12 residues. The CDR3 spells CAIGQAANEQFF. DNA of the CDR3: TGTGCCATCGGCCAGGCGGCCAATGAGCAGTTCTTC.

This clonotype was seen a handful of times. The V call is TRBV24-1, the J call TRBJ2-7; 7 positions match TRBD1. The CDR3 length is 15 residues. V lost 3 bases, J lost 7 bases, and 11 bases stayed unmatched. Per the germline V gene, CDR1 is KGHDR and CDR2 is SFDVKD. The CDR3 coding sequence is TGTGCCACCAGTGATCCCGGGACAGCTTACAATGAGCAGTACTTC. This translates into CATSDPGTAYNEQYF.

By share of the sample, this clonotype is medium-sized. J is TRBJ2-1 and V is TRBV12-3 or TRBV12-4, with 9 bases identical to TRBD1. V shed 4 bases and J 13 bases; nucleotides not matched to a gene: 14. The CDR3 has 15 residues. The CDR3 nucleotides are TGTGCCAGCAGTTGGGGGGACAGGGAGTCTGAGACCCAGTTCTTC. It yields the protein CASSWGDRESETQFF.

Only a few counts were recorded for this clonotype. V is TRBV11-3 and J is TRBJ2-1; possible D gene TRBD2, 6 bases. CDR3 length: 15 residues. Germline V gives CDR1 SGHNT, CDR2 YENEEA. Deletions cut 1 base from V and 13 bases from J, with 20 bases between. The CDR3 DNA is TGTGCCAGCAGCTTAGGCGGGATAATCGGAGAGACCCAGTTCTTC. Translating gives CASSLGGIIGETQFF.

Sample share makes this clonotype medium-sized. This chain uses TRBV7-8 with TRBJ2-3, with a tentative D call TRBD1 (6 bases). This CDR3 is 16 amino acids long. Germline CDR1 reads SGHVS; CDR2 reads FQNEAQ. The V and J ends lost 6 bases and 1 base respectively, with 17 bases between them. The DNA of the CDR3 is TGTGCCAGCAGTCGACTCTTTAGACAGGGCACAGATACGCAGTATTTT. Residues: CASSRLFRQGTDTQYF.

V and J are TRBV6-7 and TRBJ2-1; no clear D gene. TRBV6-7 is recorded as an ORF, its role being uncertain. Trimming removed 8 bases at V and 10 bases at J, with 6 bases between. The CDR3 totals 9 residues. The CDR3 spells CASHPEQFF. For the CDR3, the DNA is TGTGCCAGCCATCCCGAGCAGTTCTTC.

This clonotype has a count of ten or more. This chain uses TRBV6-1 with TRBJ2-5; 7 bases align to TRBD2. The DNA matches TRBJ2-7 better at its end, which makes the J call doubtful. CDR1 and CDR2 from the germline V gene are MNHNS and SASEGT. This CDR3 region has 12 residues. The CDR3 loop reads CATMRGRSEQYF. Written as DNA, the CDR3 is TGTGCCACAATGCGGGGGAGAAGCGAGCAGTACTTC.

By sample fraction, this clonotype is medium-sized (0.01 to 0.1%). The chain recombines TRBV7-8 with TRBJ2-1, with TRBD2 as a possible D gene (6 bases). Germline CDR1 reads SGHVS; CDR2 reads FQNEAQ. This CDR3 has 13 amino acids. V was cut by 1 base and J by 5 bases, with 6 bases left in between. CDR3 sequence: CASSLGTNNEQFF. CDR3 bases: TGTGCCAGCAGCTTAGGGACTAACAATGAGCAGTTCTTC.